These T cell receptor beta chains were read from a single sample in a study of cytomegalovirus exposure and HLA in healthy donors. Only in-frame clones appear in the TCRdb table, and some are missing; sequencing was by immunoSEQ multiplex PCR. The sample carries 150,000 to 200,000 clones, roughly 82% recorded once. The sample taken for sequencing was PBMCs. All receptors derive from a woman aged 45-59 years in good health and CMV-seronegative. CDR3s include the opening cysteine and the closing phenylalanine or tryptophan.

v_call: TRBV6-6
j_call: TRBJ1-1
cdr3_aa: CASSPQGFTTEAFF

v_call: TRBV10-3
j_call: TRBJ1-2
cdr3_aa: CAISESGDSYGYTF

v_call: TRBV28
j_call: TRBJ2-7
cdr3_aa: CASRGLAGRSYEQYF

v_call: TRBV6-1
j_call: TRBJ2-1
cdr3_aa: CASSRGKSYNEQFF

v_call: TRBV5-4
j_call: TRBJ2-1
cdr3_aa: CASSLSYYNEQFF

v_call: TRBV7-9
j_call: TRBJ2-7
cdr3_aa: CASSPRRDSSYEQYF

v_call: TRBV30
j_call: TRBJ1-6
cdr3_aa: CAWRLVLNSPLHF

v_call: TRBV6-1
j_call: TRBJ1-5
cdr3_aa: CASSESGGHQPQHF

v_call: TRBV28
j_call: TRBJ2-7
cdr3_aa: CASSSPPRRGVAF

v_call: TRBV29-1
j_call: TRBJ2-1
cdr3_aa: CSVDVNQKNEQFF

v_call: TRBV28
j_call: TRBJ1-5
cdr3_aa: CASSLEGGPRMQPQHF

v_call: TRBV9
j_call: TRBJ2-3
cdr3_aa: CASSTRMTGGDTQYF

v_call: TRBV6-1
j_call: TRBJ2-3
cdr3_aa: CASTPPGGGGDTQYF

v_call: TRBV7-3
j_call: TRBJ2-7
cdr3_aa: CASSLRPGQGAKEQYF

v_call: TRBV7-9
j_call: TRBJ2-5
cdr3_aa: CASSFNSMSSGSQETQYF

v_call: TRBV6-5
j_call: TRBJ1-1
cdr3_aa: CASTPTGLGVTEAFF

v_call: TRBV28
j_call: TRBJ2-1
cdr3_aa: CASSLVGQNEQFF

v_call: TRBV5-4
j_call: TRBJ2-3
cdr3_aa: CASSQGQGTTDTQYF

v_call: TRBV28
j_call: TRBJ2-7
cdr3_aa: CASSFSAASSYEQYF

v_call: TRBV14
j_call: TRBJ2-2
cdr3_aa: CASSRGQGYTGELFF

v_call: TRBV1
j_call: TRBJ2-3
cdr3_aa: CTSSQASGRATDTQYF

v_call: TRBV5-1
j_call: TRBJ2-3
cdr3_aa: CASKPSGGGDTQYF

v_call: TRBV4-3
j_call: TRBJ2-1
cdr3_aa: CASSQDVGSGGTYNEQFF

v_call: TRBV27
j_call: TRBJ1-5
cdr3_aa: CASVHSNQPQHF

v_call: TRBV28
j_call: TRBJ2-2
cdr3_aa: CASSVQGYTGELFF

v_call: TRBV25-1
j_call: TRBJ2-3
cdr3_aa: CASSRGPRTDTQYF

v_call: TRBV6-5
j_call: TRBJ2-1
cdr3_aa: CASSPGGSSNEQFF

v_call: TRBV19
j_call: TRBJ2-7
cdr3_aa: CASSISGRTSYEQYF

v_call: TRBV18
j_call: TRBJ1-5
cdr3_aa: CASSPGQGVLQPQHF

v_call: TRBV7-8
j_call: TRBJ2-7
cdr3_aa: CASSLAREQYF

v_call: TRBV10-3
j_call: TRBJ1-1
cdr3_aa: CAISPDGGALEAFF

v_call: TRBV28
j_call: TRBJ1-5
cdr3_aa: CASSLWTGGGNQPQHF

v_call: TRBV7-9
j_call: TRBJ2-1
cdr3_aa: CASSSLGEEQFF

v_call: TRBV27
j_call: TRBJ1-4
cdr3_aa: CASSRKRGQDEKLFF

v_call: TRBV28
j_call: TRBJ1-4
cdr3_aa: CASSFEDSEKLFF

v_call: TRBV5-1
j_call: TRBJ2-2
cdr3_aa: CASSLRANTGELFF

v_call: TRBV18
j_call: TRBJ2-1
cdr3_aa: CASSPRSGRGTLHPDEQFF

v_call: TRBV4-1
j_call: TRBJ2-1
cdr3_aa: CASSLKIRTGGIHEQFF

v_call: TRBV28
j_call: TRBJ2-1
cdr3_aa: CAISRWRESNEQFF

v_call: TRBV19
j_call: TRBJ1-1
cdr3_aa: CASSINREGTEAFF

v_call: TRBV5-6
j_call: TRBJ2-1
cdr3_aa: CASSPSLAGYNEQFF

v_call: TRBV4-1
j_call: TRBJ2-2
cdr3_aa: CASSVLEASTGELFF

v_call: TRBV11-2
j_call: TRBJ2-5
cdr3_aa: CASRITGLETQYF

v_call: TRBV10-3
j_call: TRBJ1-3
cdr3_aa: CAISESASGNTIYF

v_call: TRBV11-2
j_call: TRBJ2-7
cdr3_aa: CASSLASGRSYEQYF

v_call: TRBV14
j_call: TRBJ2-7
cdr3_aa: CASSQGPGGDDEQYF

v_call: TRBV18
j_call: TRBJ2-1
cdr3_aa: CASSPRDYSYNEQFF

v_call: TRBV6-5
j_call: TRBJ1-2
cdr3_aa: CASRENYGYTF

v_call: TRBV2
j_call: TRBJ2-2
cdr3_aa: CASNPGLAGGGELFF

v_call: TRBV18
j_call: TRBJ1-2
cdr3_aa: CASSRTTNRDGYTF

v_call: TRBV7-6
j_call: TRBJ2-1
cdr3_aa: CASSPGGNEQFF

v_call: TRBV28
j_call: TRBJ2-3
cdr3_aa: CASSLQGAGTDTQYF

v_call: TRBV5-1
j_call: TRBJ2-7
cdr3_aa: CASSLGTTGEQYF

v_call: TRBV19
j_call: TRBJ1-1
cdr3_aa: CASSIATGPNTEAFF